This T cell receptor (beta chain) came from a study of regulatory T cells in long-lasting Graves disease (dated by TCRdb to about 2021). Regarding the complete study: Newly diagnosed Graves' disease patients had taken antithyroid drugs for less than 3 months. Patients with persistent Graves' disease were compared with patients with newly diagnosed Graves' disease using TCR sequencing and RNA sequencing of peripheral blood. The study took place in China and was registered as a clinical trial. A total of some 33 samples were covered by TCR sequencing, comprising some 13 persistent and 20 or so newly diagnosed Graves' disease patients. Study-level results and caveats: Compared with newly diagnosed patients, patients with persistent Graves' disease had lower TCR Shannon entropy and fewer highly expanded clones, which suggests clonal expansion. Only the TCR beta chain was sequenced and analyzed. TRBV28, TRBJ1-2 and TRBJ2-5 were preferentially used in persistent disease, while TRBV20-1 and TRBJ2-1 were favored in newly diagnosed disease. Patients with persistent disease shared more public clonotypes (fewer than 3,000) than newly diagnosed patients did (966). Peripheral blood alone was examined, since thyroid tissue, which constituted the primary lesion, could not be accessed. The authors noted that the small sample size was a limitation that may lower accuracy.

Library generation was performed with multiplex PCR. TCRdb names Illumina HiSeq 4000 as the instrument used. CDR3 regions were amplified by Arm-PCR with iRepertoire HTBI primers to construct TCR beta libraries. Gel purification was performed on PCR products prior to sequencing. The paper's data handling went like this. A total of 62 TRBV and some 15 TRBJ segments were identified across samples and were used for gene usage analysis of CDR3 amino acid clonotypes. COPE and FqMerger were used to merge the filtered high-quality paired reads into contigs. Contigs were aligned with BLAST to IMGT TRBV, TRBD and TRBJ reference genes, and CDR3 was defined per IMGT. Clonotypes above 0.1% frequency were classified as highly expanded clones. Repertoire diversity was measured by Shannon entropy, and V-J evenness by the Gini coefficient. Public clonotypes were defined as clonotypes shared by more than one individual. The public reads were reprocessed in TCRdb via fastp at Q25 and MiXCR, keeping in-frame beta chains. CDR3 protein duplicates are merged, each entry listing the most common genes and DNA. TCRdb, rather than the study authors, made the V and J calls. The sample profile shows fewer than 650,000 distinct CDR3 sequences; 15% to 20% of them were found once. In total, the top ten clones hold about 17% of the sample.

The sample's time point label, in plain terms: newly diagnosed GD, antithyroid drugs for less than 3 months. For both TCR sequencing and RNA sequencing, RNA was extracted from PBMCs using TRIzol. The diagnosis of Graves' disease was made according to American Thyroid Association guidelines. Patients for the study were recruited at an endocrinology department in Xi'an, China. Each patient gave 9 to 10 milliliters of peripheral blood, collected in an EDTA anticoagulant tube. Ficoll Paque Plus density gradient separation was used to isolate PBMCs, and no additional T cell sorting was done. RNA quality was checked with an Agilent 2100 Bioanalyzer and agarose gel, and concentration with a NanoDrop 2000. Taken from the germline V gene (reference sequence), the CDR1 and CDR2 loops are DFQATT and SNEGSKA. The CDR3 starts with the cysteine, ends with the phenylalanine, and has 12 residues. Solely the CDR3 DNA is kept, with 36 bases framed from the first base. Trimming costs V 0 bases and J 8 bases, and their ends lie 10 bases apart.

This clonotype came up many times. The antigen it recognizes is unknown. There are no base qualities to consult, and no much larger clone falls within one base. This sample also appeared in a second study, on T cells in Graves' hyperthyroidism and ophthalmopathy. The second study's paper adds: A patient counted as having stable Graves' hyperthyroidism if no progression to ophthalmopathy occurred over 18 months of follow-up. Hyperthyroidism patients were newly diagnosed, with disease duration under 2 months, and aged 18 to 65 years. Exclusion was applied to patients with uncontrolled infections, other autoimmune diseases, pregnancy or lactation. Clinical symptoms, serum thyroxine and TRAb, thyroid ultrasound, and orbital computed tomography formed the basis for the diagnoses. The TCR CDR3 was subjected to a first round of RT-PCR using the HTBI primer set and the Qiagen OneStep RT-PCR kit. Blood samples also contained most of the expanded thyroid clonotypes (frequency above 0.001), which suggests that blood repertoires may reflect thyroid immune responses. Ophthalmopathy was separated from stable hyperthyroidism by a 13 V-J signature model, with around 90% sensitivity and roughly 81% specificity obtained in cross-validation and 80%/75% obtained in testing. In validation, progression to ophthalmopathy was predicted by the model with 70.59% sensitivity and around 76% specificity, a median of roughly six months before onset. TCR V-J signatures able to tell the groups apart were searched for in a discovery cohort of 95 or so patients, of whom under 45 had Graves' ophthalmopathy and about 60 had stable Graves' hyperthyroidism. An independent validation cohort of 18 to 20 hyperthyroidism patients and more than 15 patients who later progressed to ophthalmopathy tested prospective prediction of ophthalmopathy. The 75 to 100 discovery patients were randomly split 7:3 into training and test sets. The study also compared thyroid tissue and blood T-cell repertoires from five or six Graves' hyperthyroidism patients. After sampling, hyperthyroidism patients received methimazole starting at 30 mg daily, and ophthalmopathy patients received high-dose intravenous methylprednisolone. Libraries were constructed in a second round of multiplex PCR, after which size selection and purification were carried out. Libraries were sequenced paired-end with 100 bp reads on an Illumina HiSeq2000. SOAPnuke was used to process the raw data, with reads discarded if the reads contained adapters or uncalled bases, had a mean Phred below 15, or lacked an exact constant-primer or identifier match. COPE v1.2.5 was used to merge high-quality paired reads, and clonotypes were defined as unique nucleotide sequences. MiTCR v1.1 was used to align the clonotypes against IMGT TRBV, TRBD and TRBJ reference segments. The analysis included only V-J combinations with a frequency above 0.0001, which together covered approximately 99% of the repertoires. The TCS score was defined as the ratio of F50 (clonal expansion) to E x V (chaos), calculated using BLOSUM62-based TCRdist between CDR3 peptides within each V-J. Welch's t-statistics and random forest reduced 500 to 550 V-J features to roughly 13, which were used in a naive Bayes classifier (R e1071). Sample size was not statistically predetermined, and investigators were not blinded to group allocation. TCR Vbeta CDR3 sequencing of roughly 140 peripheral blood samples (under 45 ophthalmopathy, about 80 hyperthyroidism and 17 progressor patients) is reported in the paper.

Sequenced here: peripheral blood mononuclear cells (PBMCs), sampled at new diagnosis, from a patient treated with antithyroid drugs. Recombination linked TRBV20-1 to TRBJ1-2, with an unclear D gene assignment. This TCR derives from a woman in her twenties or thirties with Graves disease. Donor details come from another sample of the same person, matched by shared clones. The CDR3 protein sequence reads: CSARDLQGGYTF. The DNA sequence is TGCAGTGCTAGAGATCTCCAAGGGGGCTACACCTTC.